This T cell receptor beta chain originates from a study of blood T cells in healthy people across ages. Study-wide context: In model experiments, template switching was able to capture about one barcoded beta molecule for every two T cells that were present.

Donors were systemically healthy Caucasian individuals from Russia aged roughly 6 to 90 years. Total RNA extraction produced at least 5 micrograms (per sample) for the study. Whole-study results and caveats: It was the long-lived donors that had more naive CD4+ cells and higher diversity than aged donors.

Next came a second PCR, run for about 7 to 12 cycles, which used a sample-barcoded 5' primer along with a J-beta primer mix. Each CDR3 protein is one row after TCRdb ran MiXCR on the 5' RACE reads. The sample lists just under 900,000 distinct CDR3 sequences; under 30% were seen once. V shed 0 bases and J 6 bases; nucleotides not matched to a gene: 2. Germline V CDR1 and CDR2: DFQATT, SNEGSKA (reference sequence). The CDR3 has 14 amino acids. About this clonotype: Its cognate antigen is unknown.

This TCR came from a woman older than 75 in good health. The material sequenced was blood. The chain carries TRBV20-1 and TRBJ2-1; 10 bases line up with TRBD2. The CDR3, as DNA: TGCAGTGCTAGAGAGGGACTAGCGAGCAATGAGCAGTTCTTC. Translation: CSAREGLASNEQFF.